This TCR beta chain was observed in a study of TIL therapy for anti-PD-1-resistant metastatic lung cancer. Turning to the study itself: Half of patients were current or former smokers. Tumors carried a median 1.5 non-synonymous mutations per megabase. Study findings and constraints: Many TIL product clones were absent from baseline tumor, suggesting clonal contraction.

This was the immunoSEQ v3 assay. Clones were sequenced by immunoSEQ multiplex PCR, and TCRdb holds only the in-frame ones, with some missing. Among approximately 12,000 clones listed, around 58% were seen once. V was clipped by 6 bases and J by 7 bases, with 16 bases between them. The V gene's germline CDR1 is WSHSY and CDR2 SAAADI. CDR3 length: 13 amino acids. By sample fraction, this clone is medium-sized. Its antigen is currently unknown. Time point specified: pre-treatment sample, taken before nivolumab and TIL therapy. Pleural nodules or supraclavicular lymph nodes made up most of the excised metastases sampled. Tumors were harvested before any PD-1/PD-L1 blockade.

The sequence derives from a person between 30 and 79 years old with non-small cell lung cancer. Sequenced here: tumor tissue, sampled at baseline. The chain combines TRBV10-2 with TRBJ2-7; D is unclear. This CDR3 is CASRRASGGEQYF. The CDR3 coding sequence is TGCGCCAGCAGGAGAGCGTCGGGTGGGGAGCAGTACTTC.